This T cell receptor beta chain was retrieved from a study of shared clonotypes between healthy human individuals. Overall study results and limits: A handful of donors showed sharing of approximately 5% of naive CD4 clonotypes. Generally, estimated richness proved larger in naive subsets than it did in memory subsets. Rarefaction analysis demonstrated incomplete sorted-subset sequencing notwithstanding large depth. Among donors, the sharing of clonotypes was expected to be influenced by sequencing depth.

Trimming removed 11 bases from V and 3 bases from J, with 23 bases in between. The germline CDR1 and CDR2 sequences are SGHAT and FQNNGV. CDR3 size: 16 residues. Naive-designated CD8 cells lacked CD45RO, were positively enriched for CCR7, and omitted terminally differentiated effector memory CD45RA+ cells. Regarding this clone: Antigen specificity is unknown.

Repertoires were generated with immunoSEQ multiplex PCR, while TCRdb's copy carries only in-frame clones and drops some. The sample includes hundreds of thousands of clones, 85% to 95% of them seen just once. Sequencing was carried out using naive CD8+ T cells sorted from blood. The clonotype comes from a woman younger than 45 in good health. The V call is TRBV11-2, the J call TRBJ2-1, with D possibly TRBD2 on 6 matching bases. CDR3 protein: CAADSDGPRGYNEQFF. The CDR3 bases are TGTGCCGCAGACTCGGACGGACCGCGGGGCTACAATGAGCAGTTCTTC. The whole variable domain, filled in from reference TRBV11-2 and TRBJ2-1, reads EAGVAQSPRYKIIEKRQSVAFWCNPISGHATLYWYQQILGQGPKLLIQFQNNGVVDDSQLPKDRFSAERLKGVDSTLKIQPAKLEDSAVYLCAADSDGPRGYNEQFFGPGTRLTVL.